This is a list of T cell receptor beta chains from one sample in a study of cytomegalovirus exposure and HLA in healthy donors. Data came from immunoSEQ multiplex PCR; TCRdb stores just in-frame clones and leaves some out. The table includes some 97,000 clones, around 75% detected once. Specimen: PBMCs. The receptors were sampled from a woman aged 18-30 years in good health and CMV-seropositive. Both conserved end residues are part of each CDR3. The D gene is left open where the match is weak. Clone sizes are given selectively: once, few, many, or a class where the clone is expanded.

TRBJ1-1	TRBV28	.	.	TGTGCCATCGGACAACAGTTGAACACTGAAGCTTTCTTT	CAIGQQLNTEAFF
TRBJ1-4	TRBV5-1	once	TRBD1	TGCGCCAGCAGCTTCACAGGGGTAATGGGGCGGTATGGTGGAGAAAAACTGTTTTTT	CASSFTGVMGRYGGEKLFF
TRBJ2-3	TRBV12-1	few	.	TGTGCCAGCACCCTTCGGGCGGGAGAAGATACGCAGTATTTT	CASTLRAGEDTQYF
TRBJ2-7	TRBV9	.	TRBD2	TGTGCCAGCAGCCGAAGAGGGGGGTTAGCGGGAACCTACGAGCAGTACTTC	CASSRRGGLAGTYEQYF
TRBJ1-2	TRBV29-1	.	.	TGCAGCGTTGGCTGGAAGCTAGACTATGGCTACACCTTC	CSVGWKLDYGYTF
TRBJ1-5	TRBV19	.	TRBD1	TGTGCCAGTAGTATCCCCGGGACAGGTATTGGCAATCAGCCCCAGCATTTT	CASSIPGTGIGNQPQHF
TRBJ1-2	TRBV28	.	.	TGTGCCAGTAAAGTTTTAGGAGGTGACTATGGCTACACCTTC	CASKVLGGDYGYTF
TRBJ1-2	TRBV5-6	.	.	TGTGCCAGCAGCTTGGAGGGACTCCGTCATGGCTACACCTTC	CASSLEGLRHGYTF
TRBJ2-3	TRBV2	few	TRBD1	TGTGCCAGCAGTGAAAGGAAGGGGGCGGTAGATACGCAGTATTTT	CASSERKGAVDTQYF
TRBJ2-3	TRBV18	few	.	TGTGCCAGCTCACCAAAGACTACTAGTTTAAGCACAGATACGCAGTATTTT	CASSPKTTSLSTDTQYF
TRBJ2-1	TRBV18	.	TRBD2	TGTGCCAGCTCACCGTACACTAGCGGGAGGTACAATGAGCAGTTCTTC	CASSPYTSGRYNEQFF
TRBJ2-1	TRBV7-2	.	TRBD1	TGTGCCAGCAGCTTAGCAGGGGGCATCTACAATGAGCAGTTCTTC	CASSLAGGIYNEQFF
TRBJ1-2	TRBV7-6	.	.	TGTGCCAGCACAAATTCGGACAGCCCTAACTATGGCTACACCTTC	CASTNSDSPNYGYTF
TRBJ1-3	TRBV7-9	.	TRBD1	TGTGCCAGCAGCTCGACCGTCGGGGACAGTTACTCTGGAAACACCATATATTTT	CASSSTVGDSYSGNTIYF
TRBJ2-7	TRBV29-1	.	.	TGCAGCGTAGCGTTCCCCTACGAGCAGTACTTC	CSVAFPYEQYF
TRBJ1-2	TRBV6-6	.	TRBD1	TGTGCCAGCAGCCCGGACAGGGTACTTGGCTATGGCTACACCTTC	CASSPDRVLGYGYTF
TRBJ1-2	TRBV6-5	.	TRBD1	TGTGCCAGCAGTTCACCGGGACAGGGGGCGGACTATGGCTACACCTTC	CASSSPGQGADYGYTF
TRBJ2-1	TRBV9	few	TRBD2	TGTGCCAGCAGCGTACGACTAGCCGGTGAGCAGTTCTTC	CASSVRLAGEQFF
TRBJ2-2	TRBV7-9	.	.	TGTGCCAGCAGCACTAGCCCCCACACCGGGGAGCTGTTTTTT	CASSTSPHTGELFF
TRBJ2-7	TRBV10-2	few	.	TGCGCCAGCGCATGGGACAACTCCTACGAGCAGTACTTC	CASAWDNSYEQYF
TRBJ2-5	TRBV5-1	few	.	TGCGCCAGCAGCTTGCCGTACCAAGAGACCCAGTACTTC	CASSLPYQETQYF
TRBJ2-7	TRBV11-3	.	.	TGTGCCAGCAGCTTAGCGGGGACCTACGAGCAGTACTTC	CASSLAGTYEQYF
TRBJ1-5	TRBV7-2	.	TRBD1	TGTGCCAGCAGTCGTTACACGGACAGGGCTTTCGCTCAGCCCCAGCATTTT	CASSRYTDRAFAQPQHF
TRBJ2-2	TRBV4-1	many	TRBD2	TGCGCCAGCAGCCAAGATTCGGTAGCGGGGGATATCACCGGGGAGCTGTTTTTT	CASSQDSVAGDITGELFF
TRBJ1-3	TRBV4-1	.	TRBD1	TGCGCCAGCAGCCGACAGACAGGGGGCTCTGGAAACACCATATATTTT	CASSRQTGGSGNTIYF
TRBJ2-3	TRBV2	.	.	TGTGCCAGCCAGATCCGACAGAGCCCAGATACGCAGTATTTT	CASQIRQSPDTQYF
TRBJ2-7	TRBV5-6	.	TRBD2	TGTGCCAGCAGCTTGATTTTTGCGGGGGGGAGTTACGAGCAGTACTTC	CASSLIFAGGSYEQYF
TRBJ1-5	TRBV15	.	.	TGTGCCACCAGCAGAGGCCTAAATCAGCCCCAGCATTTT	CATSRGLNQPQHF
TRBJ2-7	TRBV6-5	.	TRBD1	TGTGCCAGCAGTTACTCCCGACAGGGCATCAAATACGAGCAGTACTTC	CASSYSRQGIKYEQYF
TRBJ1-2	TRBV28	.	.	TGTGCCAGCAGTTTAACGGGGAACTATGGCTACACCTTC	CASSLTGNYGYTF
TRBJ1-5	TRBV19	.	.	TGTGCCAGTAGGCAGGGGAGGGCCCAGCATTTT	CASRQGRAQHF
TRBJ2-7	TRBV27	.	.	TGTGCCAGCAGTTTAGGAGACAGAGGCTACGAGCAGTACTTC	CASSLGDRGYEQYF